Shown below are 26 T cell receptor beta chains from a single sample sequenced in a study of neoadjuvant anti-PD-1 for oral cavity cancer. Profiled with immunoSEQ multiplex PCR; TCRdb holds only in-frame clones, not every one. The sample records some 33,000 clones, 80% to 90% being singletons. The sample here was PBMCs, taken before nivolumab (anti-PD-1) treatment. The origin of the receptors is a person between 40 and 80 years old with oral cavity squamous cell carcinoma.

The CDR3 DNA sequence: TGTGCCAGCATTGAAGCGGGGGTTACAGATACGCAGTATTTT. This sequence encodes CASIEAGVTDTQYF. The chain is built from TRBV28 and TRBJ2-3; 8 bases agree with TRBD2. Germline CDR1 is MDHEN and CDR2 is SYDVKM. This CDR3 has 14 residues. The V and J ends lost 7 bases and 3 bases, in that order; junction bases with no gene match: 6.

This chain connects TRBV6-5 to TRBJ2-6; TRBD1 matches at 10 bases. J gave up 4 bases and V 7 bases, and 4 bases lay outside the gene matches. CDR3 size: 15 residues. Germline V gene lookup returns CDR1 MNHEY and CDR2 SVGAGI. This chain's CDR3 is CASMTGGLGANVLTF. The CDR3 coding sequence is TGTGCCAGCATGACAGGGGGCTTGGGGGCCAACGTCCTGACTTTC.

This clone was seen only once. The CDR3 sequence is CASMTWTRPEAFF. The CDR3 region has the DNA TGTGCCAGCATGACTTGGACAAGACCTGAAGCTTTCTTT. The rearrangement uses TRBV2 and TRBJ1-1, with D tentatively TRBD1 (5 bases). This CDR3 has 13 amino acids. V was cut by 7 bases and J by 6 bases, with 15 bases left in between. CDR1 and CDR2 (germline): SNHLY, FYNNEI.

V is TRBV5-4 and J is TRBJ1-1, with D unresolved. The CDR3 length is 13 residues. V lost 0 bases and J 0 bases, leaving 3 bases between the germline ends. Germline V gene lookup returns CDR1 SGHNT and CDR2 YYREEE (reference sequence). CDR3 nucleotide sequence: TGTGCCAGCAGCTTGGGGGTGAACACTGAAGCTTTCTTT. This sequence encodes CASSLGVNTEAFF.

The rearrangement joins TRBV5-4 to TRBJ1-1; D is undetermined. The germline V gene encodes CDR1 SGHNT and CDR2 YYREEE (reference sequence). The ends were cut back, 0 bases at V and 1 base at J, with 10 bases in the middle. The CDR3 has 15 amino acids. DNA for the CDR3: TGTGCCAGCAGCTTGGATGGCACACGGAACACTGAAGCTTTCTTT. Encoded protein: CASSLDGTRNTEAFF.

The DNA of the CDR3 is TGTGCCAGTAAACGACAGGGAGAGGCAGATACGCAGTATTTT. As protein: CASKRQGEADTQYF. V and J are TRBV19 and TRBJ2-3; 7 bases line up with TRBD1. The CDR3 covers 14 residues. The trim removed 7 bases at V and 4 bases at J, leaving 8 bases unmatched. Germline V gene sequence: CDR1 LNHDA, CDR2 SQIVND (reference sequence).

The rearrangement uses TRBV7-2 and TRBJ1-1; D gene ambiguous. The CDR3 contains 13 residues. Trimming removed 5 bases from V and 1 base from J, with 8 bases in between. Germline V gene data show CDR1 as SGHTA and CDR2 as FQGNSA. CDR3 sequence: CASSPIENTEAFF. The CDR3 DNA reads TGTGCCAGCAGCCCTATAGAGAACACTGAAGCTTTCTTT.

The chain links TRBV4-1 to TRBJ2-5, with unresolved D. This CDR3 region has 16 residues. V was cut by 4 bases and J by 5 bases, with 20 bases left in between. Germline loops: CDR1 MGHRA, CDR2 YSYEKL. This CDR3 is CASSLSHLGAGETQYF. CDR3 coding DNA: TGCGCCAGCAGCCTTTCCCACTTAGGCGCTGGGGAGACCCAGTACTTC.

By share of the sample, this clone is medium-sized (0.01 to 0.1%). The chain joins TRBV6-4 to TRBJ1-6; no firm D call. The length of the CDR3 is 13 residues. Trimming left V 2 bases short and J 5 bases short, with 4 bases between. CDR1 is MRHNA and CDR2 is SNTAGT in the germline V gene. CDR3 bases: TGTGCCAGCAGTGACAGGGATAATTCACCCCTCCACTTT. It specifies CASSDRDNSPLHF.

This rearrangement joins TRBV11-3 to TRBJ1-2; D is possibly TRBD1 (5 bases). The germline gives CDR1 SGHNT, CDR2 YENEEA. The CDR3 is 13 residues long. Between the trimmed V and J ends, which lost 1 base and 2 bases, there was a span of 5 bases. CDR3 sequence (DNA): TGTGCCAGCAGCTTAGGGGACAACTATGGCTACACCTTC. This translates into CASSLGDNYGYTF.

This rearrangement joins TRBV27 to TRBJ2-7; a weak D match, TRBD2 (6 bases). V shed 5 bases and J shed 0 bases, with 20 bases lying between them. Germline CDR1 is MNHEY and CDR2 is SMNVEV (reference sequence). The CDR3 consists of 17 residues. CDR3 DNA: TGTGCCAGCAGTCCACTACCGGGGAGGACAAGCTCCTACGAGCAGTACTTC. Its protein product is CASSPLPGRTSSYEQYF.

V is TRBV10-3 and J is TRBJ2-7; D is possibly TRBD1 (5 bases). V dropped 3 bases and J dropped 1 base, with 10 bases sitting between them. The length of the CDR3 is 14 residues. Germline V gene data show CDR1 as ENHRY and CDR2 as SYGVKD. CDR3 residues: CAISEGPGSYEQYF. CDR3 sequence (DNA): TGTGCCATCAGTGAAGGGCCAGGGTCCTACGAGCAGTACTTC.

The chain recombines TRBV5-4 with TRBJ1-6; D not resolved. Germline loops: CDR1 SGHNT, CDR2 YYREEE (reference sequence). This CDR3 spans 15 amino acids. V was pared by 1 base and J by 4 bases, with 9 bases between. The CDR3 nucleotides read TGTGCCAGCAGCTTGACCGGGCAGTATAATTCACCCCTCCACTTT. It is translated as CASSLTGQYNSPLHF.

The V and J genes are TRBV19 and TRBJ2-3, with D unclear. Deletions cut 10 bases from V and 1 base from J, with 12 bases between. The CDR3 is 13 residues long. Germline V gene sequence: CDR1 LNHDA, CDR2 SQIVND (reference sequence). Written as DNA, the CDR3 is TGTGCCACAAGGGAAAAGGGCACAGATACGCAGTATTTT. Encoded protein: CATREKGTDTQYF.

This clone was picked up one time. This chain uses TRBV5-1 with TRBJ2-5, with D possibly matching TRBD1 (5 bases). Trimming cost V 6 bases and J 3 bases, with 12 bases left between them. CDR1 and CDR2 (germline): SGHRS, YFSETQ. This CDR3 spans 13 amino acids. As DNA, the CDR3 is TGCGCCAGCATGTATCAGGGTGAAGAGACCCAGTACTTC. Its translation is CASMYQGEETQYF.

The chain links TRBV11-2 to TRBJ1-4; TRBD1 is a possible D gene (5 bases). This CDR3 has 14 residues. V lost 1 base to trimming and J lost 10 bases, with 13 bases between them. Germline assignment: CDR1 SGHAT and CDR2 FQNNGV. DNA of the CDR3: TGTGCCAGCAGCTTAGTAAGGGACGGAGGAAAACTGTTTTTT. Amino acids: CASSLVRDGGKLFF.

V usage is TRBV19 and J usage is TRBJ1-4; 9 bases fit TRBD1. The CDR3 contains 15 residues. Germline-derived CDR1 and CDR2 are LNHDA and SQIVND (reference sequence). Trimming took 3 bases from V and 4 from J; bases not matched to a gene: 3. The CDR3 sequence is CASSMGTGNNEKLFF. The CDR3 DNA follows: TGTGCCAGTAGTATGGGGACAGGGAATAATGAAAAACTGTTTTTT.

V usage is TRBV4-3 and J usage is TRBJ2-1; 7 positions match TRBD1. CDR3 length: 14 amino acids. CDR1 is LGHNA and CDR2 is YSLEER in the germline V gene. Germline trimming cut 4 bases from V and 6 bases from J; bases unmatched to any gene: 6. For the CDR3, the DNA is TGCGCCAGCAGCCTGACAGGGAATGGCAATGAGCAGTTCTTC. Translated, it gives CASSLTGNGNEQFF.

This clone came up a few times. The CDR3 loop reads CASSAGTGTYNEQFF. CDR3 bases: TGTGCCAGCAGTGCAGGGACAGGGACCTACAATGAGCAGTTCTTC. The rearrangement links TRBV25-1 to TRBJ2-1; TRBD1 agrees at 9 bases. The CDR3 has 15 residues. From germline, CDR1 is MGHDK and CDR2 SYGVNS. Unmatched junction bases numbered 3, after V lost 4 bases and J lost 2 bases.

This clone was observed a handful of times. This chain links TRBV9 with TRBJ2-5; D might be TRBD1 (5 bases). There are 15 residues in the CDR3. Looked up from germline, CDR1 is SGDLS and CDR2 is YYNGEE. Trimming left V 0 bases short and J 2 bases short, with 11 bases between. The DNA for the CDR3 is TGTGCCAGCAGCGTAGGGACACTACCACAAGAGACCCAGTACTTC. This gives the protein CASSVGTLPQETQYF. The full variable domain, completed using reference TRBV9 and TRBJ2-5, is DSGVTQTPKHLITATGQRVTLRCSPRSGDLSVYWYQQSLDQGLQFLIQYYNGEERAKGNILERFSAQQFPDLHSELNLSSLELGDSALYFCASSVGTLPQETQYFGPGTRLLVL.

This chain joins TRBV5-4 and TRBJ2-3, with 8 positions matching TRBD2. CDR1 and CDR2 (germline): SGHNT, YYREEE (reference sequence). The trim removed 7 bases at V and 0 bases at J, leaving 7 bases unmatched. The length of the CDR3 is 15 residues. This CDR3 is CASRRGGTSTDTQYF. The CDR3 coding sequence is TGTGCCAGCCGCCGGGGGGGGACTAGCACAGATACGCAGTATTTT.

The chain is built from TRBV6-1 and TRBJ1-2, with D perhaps TRBD1 (6 bases). CDR3 length: 12 amino acids. In germline, CDR1 is MNHNS, CDR2 SASEGT. V gave up 6 bases and J gave up 6 bases, with 11 bases separating them. CDR3 protein: CASRGADNGYTF. Here the CDR3 DNA reads TGTGCCAGCAGGGGGGCGGATAATGGCTACACCTTC.

The V call is TRBV7-7, the J call TRBJ2-6; no firm D call. V was shortened by 3 bases and J by 5 bases, with 20 bases between the two germline ends. The CDR3 spans 18 residues. CDR1 SSHAT and CDR2 FNYEAQ come from the germline V gene (reference sequence). CDR3 amino acids: CASSFRIKPQSRANVLTF. Here the CDR3 DNA reads TGTGCCAGCAGCTTTAGAATTAAGCCACAAAGTCGGGCCAACGTCCTGACTTTC.

The genes are TRBV4-3 and TRBJ1-3; no clear D gene. The ends were cut back, 0 bases at V and 3 bases at J, with 9 bases in the middle. Germline CDR1 LGHNA, CDR2 YSLEER. This CDR3 has 15 residues. This chain's CDR3 is CASSQEARNGNTIYF. DNA of the CDR3: TGCGCCAGCAGCCAAGAGGCCAGGAATGGAAACACCATATATTTT.

This rearrangement joins TRBV7-2 to TRBJ2-7; 8 bases line up with TRBD1. V shed 5 bases and J 3 bases; nucleotides not matched to a gene: 6. The CDR3 loop spans 14 amino acids. In germline, CDR1 is SGHTA, CDR2 FQGNSA. CDR3 amino acids: CASSERTGSYEQYF. CDR3 nucleotide sequence: TGTGCCAGCAGCGAGCGGACAGGGAGCTACGAGCAGTACTTC.

This chain links TRBV5-1 with TRBJ2-3, with D perhaps TRBD1 (6 bases). Trimming took off 6 bases at V and 0 bases at J, with 8 bases between the two ends. Per the germline V gene, CDR1 is SGHRS and CDR2 is YFSETQ. This CDR3 is built from 13 residues. The chain's CDR3 is CASTGQSTDTQYF. The CDR3 nucleotides read TGCGCCAGCACGGGACAAAGCACAGATACGCAGTATTTT.